This paragraph reports one T cell receptor (beta chain). Which antigen it targets is not known. Within one base of it there is no much larger clone, and no base qualities were kept. This sample was taken from a study of T cell responses to AZD1222 COVID-19 vaccine (dated by TCRdb to 2020 to 2022). Some background on the complete study: Because spike-specific TCR depth and breadth did not differ between the two schedules, AZD1222 recipients who got a second dose at roughly 4 weeks were pooled with those who got a second dose at roughly 12 weeks. A total of over 230 trial participants underwent TCR sequencing, of whom about 200 had received two doses of AZD1222 and some 25 had received two doses of the MenACWY control vaccine. Enrollment into the trials was organized by age into subgroups of 18-55, 56-69 and 70-plus years, and those subgroups contained roughly 140, 27 and 60 TCR-sequenced participants, respectively.

Interpreted using the paper, the time point label stands for: baseline before first vaccination. The vaccinee samples were drawn from two UK trials, COV001 and COV002, one of which was a single-blind randomized controlled phase 2/3 trial testing AZD1222 (ChAdOx1 nCoV-19) in healthy adults. For TCRbeta chain sequencing, PBMC samples from trial participants were taken at day 0 and at day 28 after the second dose. The CDR3 regions of human TCRbeta chains were subjected to immunosequencing. In the original analysis: Repertoire TCRs were matched against a reference library of SARS-CoV-2-specific TCRs generated with the MIRA antigen-specificity platform. Breadth was defined as the fraction of unique TCRs that were SARS-CoV-2-associated. Depth was defined as the fraction of total T cells that were SARS-CoV-2-associated. Using the MIRA data, every spike-specific TCR was mapped to the spike region that the TCR reacted to and assigned to either a CD4 or a CD8 class. Log10-transformed breadth and depth values were compared by one-way ANOVA with Sidak's multiple comparisons tests. The table was pulled from immuneACCESS by TCRdb, which kept in-frame rearrangements only. Such tables lose some clones; where checked, under half of the loss comes from unresolved V genes, and the rest has no known cause. For V, J and clone size, that table is used; D and trimming come from the DNA. The sample yields about 150,000 clones; approximately 93% were counted once. The ten largest clones represent about 5.1% of the sample.

Overall study results and their limits: Because no day 14 peak-response samples were available, repertoires were characterized only after the peak T cell response. Epitopes outside the regions mutated in the B.1.351 and B.1.1.7 variants were reportedly recognized by nearly half of the unique spike-specific TCRs. In the small 56-69-year group, the increase in depth fell short of significance, most likely because of low power. Most participants were white British and females outnumbered males, and the authors suggested that clonal diversity may have been underestimated. The whole spike protein was spanned by vaccine-associated CD4 TCRs, and dominant responses were seen in regions 160-218 and 743-854. Spike-specific TCR breadth and depth rose significantly after two AZD1222 doses compared with day 0 and with MenACWY recipients. Conclusions about previously exposed vaccinees are limited, since just 6 or 7 AZD1222 recipients were seropositive for SARS-CoV-2 at baseline.

Ends trimmed: V by 0 bases, J by 4 bases; bases unmatched to a gene: 1. Looking up the germline V gene yields CDR1 SGHTA and CDR2 FQGTGA. The cysteine opens and the phenylalanine closes a CDR3 of 15 amino acids. The only DNA kept is the CDR3, 45 bases in frame from the first base. The clonotype was recovered from an adult in good health. The sequence links TRBV7-3 to TRBJ2-2; 8 central bases correspond to TRBD2. The sample was peripheral blood, taken on day 0 of AZD1222 vaccination. CDR3 reads: CASSLTREGTGELFF. The DNA sequence is TGTGCCAGCAGCTTAACTCGGGAGGGCACCGGGGAGCTGTTTTTT.